The rows below give T cell receptor beta chains drawn from one sample of a study of CD8 T cells in Susac syndrome. TCRdb independently ran MiXCR on the immunoSEQ multiplex PCR reads; one entry per CDR3 protein. Of 150,000 to 200,000 distinct CDR3 sequences in the sample, 90% to 95% were seen once. The sample was CD4+ T cells from PBMCs. The receptor set was obtained from a human donor with multiple sclerosis. Both conserved end residues are trimmed from each CDR3. The D gene is left open where the match is weak.

J gene: TRBJ1-5
D gene: TRBD1
V gene: TRBV18
CDR3 protein: ASSRTGTEHQPQH

J gene: TRBJ1-2
D gene: NA
V gene: TRBV18
CDR3 protein: ASSPNTRNYGYT

J gene: TRBJ2-3
D gene: NA
V gene: TRBV28
CDR3 protein: ASSLGQLSTDTQY

J gene: TRBJ2-7
D gene: TRBD1
V gene: TRBV4-1
CDR3 protein: ASSQLGTVNYEQY

J gene: TRBJ2-7
D gene: NA
V gene: TRBV18
CDR3 protein: ASSPRDSQMEQY

J gene: TRBJ2-7
D gene: NA
V gene: TRBV4-3
CDR3 protein: ASSQDQASNDLSYEQY

J gene: TRBJ2-1
D gene: NA
V gene: TRBV5-4
CDR3 protein: ASSSRLGGHPEQF

J gene: TRBJ1-2
D gene: TRBD1
V gene: TRBV11-2
CDR3 protein: ASSRDSVYGYT

J gene: TRBJ1-5
D gene: NA
V gene: TRBV6-2/TRBV6-3
CDR3 protein: ASSHMDQPQH

J gene: TRBJ2-3
D gene: NA
V gene: TRBV6-6
CDR3 protein: ASSLGTGTDTQY

J gene: TRBJ2-5
D gene: NA
V gene: TRBV3-1
CDR3 protein: ASSPRTGWETQY

J gene: TRBJ2-7
D gene: TRBD1
V gene: TRBV6-6
CDR3 protein: ASSSQGAGEQY

J gene: TRBJ2-7
D gene: TRBD1
V gene: TRBV2
CDR3 protein: ASSIGQGFASEQY

J gene: TRBJ2-1
D gene: TRBD2
V gene: TRBV5-1
CDR3 protein: ASSLVSSGSDEQF

J gene: TRBJ2-3
D gene: TRBD2
V gene: TRBV10-3
CDR3 protein: AISESRAGSTDTQY

J gene: TRBJ2-7
D gene: NA
V gene: TRBV5-6
CDR3 protein: ASSLLGRAYEQY

J gene: TRBJ2-3
D gene: TRBD2
V gene: TRBV20-1
CDR3 protein: SARGTSDTDTQY

J gene: TRBJ2-4
D gene: NA
V gene: TRBV7-8
CDR3 protein: ASSLGAGGSLNIQY

J gene: TRBJ1-2
D gene: TRBD1
V gene: TRBV12-3/TRBV12-4
CDR3 protein: ASNRGDYGYT

J gene: TRBJ2-1
D gene: TRBD2
V gene: TRBV20-1
CDR3 protein: SASHRLLAGPYNEQF

J gene: TRBJ1-5
D gene: TRBD1
V gene: TRBV5-1
CDR3 protein: ASSLGTGYNQPQH

J gene: TRBJ2-7
D gene: NA
V gene: TRBV5-1
CDR3 protein: ASSLGRVTDEQY

J gene: TRBJ2-1
D gene: NA
V gene: TRBV12-3/TRBV12-4
CDR3 protein: ASTHKNGGQF

J gene: TRBJ2-5
D gene: NA
V gene: TRBV30
CDR3 protein: AWSNEETQY

J gene: TRBJ2-1
D gene: NA
V gene: TRBV7-2
CDR3 protein: ASSLTPAAGHEQF

J gene: TRBJ2-3
D gene: NA
V gene: TRBV15
CDR3 protein: ATSRGNSGPSTDTQY

J gene: TRBJ2-1
D gene: NA
V gene: TRBV9
CDR3 protein: ASTSSGGFGNEQF

J gene: TRBJ2-7
D gene: TRBD1
V gene: TRBV7-3
CDR3 protein: ASSSGRGNNEQY

J gene: TRBJ2-1
D gene: NA
V gene: TRBV7-9
CDR3 protein: ASSLAIGDEQF

J gene: TRBJ2-5
D gene: TRBD2
V gene: TRBV3-1
CDR3 protein: ASGLSGGAAETQY

J gene: TRBJ2-1
D gene: NA
V gene: TRBV9
CDR3 protein: ASSPREGSAPGNEQF

J gene: TRBJ2-7
D gene: TRBD1
V gene: TRBV10-3
CDR3 protein: AISERTGDEQY

J gene: TRBJ2-2
D gene: TRBD1
V gene: TRBV5-4
CDR3 protein: ASSSGQGEGWAGELF

J gene: TRBJ2-3
D gene: NA
V gene: TRBV27
CDR3 protein: ATTTLGGTDTQY

J gene: TRBJ2-1
D gene: TRBD2
V gene: TRBV30
CDR3 protein: AWRPRLAGENEQF

J gene: TRBJ2-1
D gene: TRBD2
V gene: TRBV15
CDR3 protein: ATSRDRLAGFNEQF

J gene: TRBJ2-7
D gene: TRBD2
V gene: TRBV18
CDR3 protein: ASSSTGDPSGSPYEQY

J gene: TRBJ2-4
D gene: TRBD1
V gene: TRBV5-6
CDR3 protein: ASKDRGDIQY

J gene: TRBJ1-5
D gene: NA
V gene: TRBV2
CDR3 protein: ASSEQISQPQH

J gene: TRBJ2-5
D gene: NA
V gene: TRBV29-1
CDR3 protein: SVGAQETQY

J gene: TRBJ2-1
D gene: NA
V gene: TRBV7-3
CDR3 protein: ASSHQDHNEQF

J gene: TRBJ2-6
D gene: NA
V gene: TRBV15
CDR3 protein: ATSRDDRPTGFGANVLT

J gene: TRBJ1-6
D gene: NA
V gene: TRBV18
CDR3 protein: ASSSDNPPLH

J gene: TRBJ2-1
D gene: TRBD1
V gene: TRBV19
CDR3 protein: ASTRSDGQGWHEQF

J gene: TRBJ2-3
D gene: NA
V gene: TRBV10-3
CDR3 protein: AISDGVGDTQY

J gene: TRBJ2-1
D gene: TRBD1
V gene: TRBV3-1
CDR3 protein: ASSQDRGLEQF

J gene: TRBJ1-5
D gene: NA
V gene: TRBV19
CDR3 protein: ASSIYSNNQPQH

J gene: TRBJ1-5
D gene: NA
V gene: TRBV7-2
CDR3 protein: ASSFGTGMSNQPQH

J gene: TRBJ2-1
D gene: TRBD2
V gene: TRBV4-2
CDR3 protein: ASSQGTAGDNEQF

J gene: TRBJ1-2
D gene: NA
V gene: TRBV30
CDR3 protein: AWSHATAAYGYT

J gene: TRBJ2-3
D gene: NA
V gene: TRBV12-3/TRBV12-4
CDR3 protein: ASSLAASPDTQY

J gene: TRBJ2-1
D gene: NA
V gene: TRBV7-9
CDR3 protein: ASSLRGTTYNEQF

J gene: TRBJ2-6
D gene: NA
V gene: TRBV7-9
CDR3 protein: ASSLPSAGANVLT

J gene: TRBJ1-1
D gene: TRBD1
V gene: TRBV6-8
CDR3 protein: ASSWDRLMNTEAF